This T cell receptor (beta chain) was captured by sequencing in a study of type 1 regulatory T cells. Study summary: T-allo10 is a Tr1-enriched, alloantigen-specific CD4 T cell product made in vitro.

Germline lookup yields CDR1 ENHRY and CDR2 SYGVKD. V shed 6 bases, J shed 4 bases, and the junction held 9 bases outside the gene matches. This CDR3 is built from 15 residues. TCRdb re-derived calls from the reads in MiXCR, one entry per CDR3 protein. The table lists 11,000 to 15,000 distinct CDR3 sequences, approximately 14% of them singletons. This clonotype has only a few counts. The target antigen is unknown. This chain joins TRBV10-3 and TRBJ2-5, with 9 bases aligning to TRBD2. This TCR was sampled from a human donor in good health. The specimen was cultured T cells, either the whole culture or a sorted T cell fraction (not recorded which). CDR3 in amino acids: CAISPGVAGVETQYF. The CDR3 region has the DNA TGTGCCATCAGCCCCGGGGTAGCGGGAGTAGAGACCCAGTACTTC.